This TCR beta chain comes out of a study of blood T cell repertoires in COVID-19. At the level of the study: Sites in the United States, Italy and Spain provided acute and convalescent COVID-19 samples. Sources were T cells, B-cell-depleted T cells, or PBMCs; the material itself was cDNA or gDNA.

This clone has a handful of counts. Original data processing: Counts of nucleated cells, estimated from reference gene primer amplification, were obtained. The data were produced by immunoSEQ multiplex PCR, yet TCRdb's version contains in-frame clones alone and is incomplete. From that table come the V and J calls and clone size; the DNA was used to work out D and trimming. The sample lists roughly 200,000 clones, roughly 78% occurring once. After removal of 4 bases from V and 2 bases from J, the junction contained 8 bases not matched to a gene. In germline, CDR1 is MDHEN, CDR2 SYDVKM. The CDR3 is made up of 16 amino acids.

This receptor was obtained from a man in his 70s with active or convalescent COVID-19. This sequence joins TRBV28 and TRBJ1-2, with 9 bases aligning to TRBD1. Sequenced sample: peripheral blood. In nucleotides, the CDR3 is TGTGCCAGCAGTTCGTCGTCCGGGACAGGGAACTATGGCTACACCTTC. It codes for CASSSSSGTGNYGYTF.